These 10 T cell receptor beta chains were sequenced from one sample in a study of early T cells in non-severe SARS-CoV-2 infection (dated by TCRdb to the early 2020s). The method was 5' RACE. Sequencer: NextSeq 500. TCRdb redid the processing of the public reads, applying fastp at Q25 and MiXCR, and retained in-frame beta chains. Rows are unified per CDR3 protein, each entry keeping the most common DNA and genes. The sample table holds about 34,000 distinct CDR3 sequences, of which around 5.4% were seen once. The ten largest clones capture 5.5% to 7% of the sample. The specimen was whole blood. The origin of the receptors is an adult who was a healthcare worker with PCR-confirmed SARS-CoV-2 infection or an uninfected control (not recorded which).

This clonotype was found many times. This chain connects TRBV25-1 to TRBJ2-3, with 7 bases that match TRBD2. Germline CDR1 reads MGHDK; CDR2 reads SYGVNS. With V trimmed by 2 bases and J by 3 bases, 5 bases remained unmatched. The CDR3 sequence is 15 residues long. CDR3 amino acids: CASSEMAGATDTQYF. The CDR3 nucleotides are TGTGCCAGCAGTGAAATGGCGGGAGCAACAGATACGCAGTATTTT.

This clonotype was found many times. This chain uses TRBV19 with TRBJ2-5; 8 nucleotides agree with TRBD2. V was clipped by 8 bases and J by 5 bases; unmatched bases: 7. The CDR3 contains 13 residues. CDR1 is LNHDA and CDR2 is SQIVND in the germline V gene (reference sequence). The CDR3: CASSQRELETQYF. The CDR3 DNA is TGTGCCAGTTCTCAGCGGGAGTTGGAGACCCAGTACTTC.

A few counts support this clonotype. The J gene is TRBJ1-5, the V gene TRBV3-1; D gene unclear. Germline V lookup: CDR1 LGHDT, CDR2 YNNKEL (reference sequence). CDR3 size: 14 residues. With 1 base removed from V and 3 bases from J, the gap between germline ends came to 7 bases. The CDR3 nucleotides are TGTGCCAGCAGCCAAGCTGTCCACAATCAGCCCCAGCATTTT. Translating gives CASSQAVHNQPQHF.

This clonotype was counted at least ten times. The V gene is TRBV27, the J gene TRBJ2-7; D is undetermined. The ends were cut back, 0 bases at V and 5 bases at J, with 14 bases in the middle. Looked up from germline, CDR1 is MNHEY and CDR2 is SMNVEV (reference sequence). This CDR3 comprises 15 residues. CDR3: CASSLSGAASHEQYF. DNA for the CDR3: TGTGCCAGCAGTTTATCGGGCGCAGCCAGCCACGAGCAGTACTTC.

The V and J genes are TRBV6-1 and TRBJ1-6, with 8 bases lining up with TRBD1. The germline CDR1 and CDR2 sequences are MNHNS and SASEGT. The ends lost 6 bases at V and 6 bases at J; junction bases unmatched: 7. The CDR3 covers 15 residues. The CDR3 sequence: CASRHRTGSNSPLHF. CDR3 nucleotides: TGTGCCAGCAGGCATCGGACAGGGAGTAATTCACCCCTCCACTTT.

This clonotype was picked up many times. The chain employs TRBV20-1 and TRBJ2-7; D uncertain. The CDR3 length is 12 residues. V lost 2 bases to trimming and J lost 2 bases, with 7 bases between them. The germline gives CDR1 DFQATT, CDR2 SNEGSKA (reference sequence). This chain's CDR3 is CSARFGTYEQYF. The CDR3 coding sequence is TGCAGTGCTAGATTTGGGACCTACGAGCAGTACTTC.

V is TRBV7-9 and J is TRBJ2-7; 9 bases are shared with TRBD2. Looked up from germline, CDR1 is SEHNR and CDR2 is FQNEAQ (reference sequence). With 1 base clipped from V and 3 bases from J, the junction kept 4 bases outside the gene matches. The CDR3 has 15 amino acids. CDR3 nucleotides: TGTGCCAGCAGCTTAGTCCCTAGCGGGAACTACGAGCAGTACTTC. Its translation is CASSLVPSGNYEQYF.

This clonotype has ten or more counts. The chain joins TRBV5-1 to TRBJ1-1, with no clear D. Germline assignment: CDR1 SGHRS and CDR2 YFSETQ. Trimming removed 0 bases at V and 7 bases at J, with 19 bases between. This CDR3 has 16 residues. Written as DNA, the CDR3 is TGCGCCAGCAGCTTGGCGCTTCGGAGGACCCGCCTTGAAGCTTTCTTT. As protein: CASSLALRRTRLEAFF.

Relative to its sample, this clonotype is medium-sized. The V and J genes are TRBV7-3 and TRBJ2-5; no definite D call. From germline, CDR1 is SGHTA and CDR2 FQGTGA. The V gene lost 1 base and the J gene lost 1 base, with 10 bases spanning the gap. The CDR3 covers 15 residues. The CDR3 region is CASSLSGGVQETQYF. DNA for the CDR3: TGTGCCAGCAGCTTAAGTGGCGGCGTCCAAGAGACCCAGTACTTC.

This rearrangement joins TRBV6-4 to TRBJ2-1; TRBD2 aligns across 8 bases. Germline CDR1 and CDR2: MRHNA and SNTAGT. Trimming at V came to 3 bases and at J to 5 bases, leaving 6 bases not matched to a gene. CDR3 length: 15 residues. The CDR3 sequence is CASSEETSAHNEQFF. The DNA of the CDR3 is TGTGCCAGCAGTGAGGAGACTAGCGCCCACAATGAGCAGTTCTTC.